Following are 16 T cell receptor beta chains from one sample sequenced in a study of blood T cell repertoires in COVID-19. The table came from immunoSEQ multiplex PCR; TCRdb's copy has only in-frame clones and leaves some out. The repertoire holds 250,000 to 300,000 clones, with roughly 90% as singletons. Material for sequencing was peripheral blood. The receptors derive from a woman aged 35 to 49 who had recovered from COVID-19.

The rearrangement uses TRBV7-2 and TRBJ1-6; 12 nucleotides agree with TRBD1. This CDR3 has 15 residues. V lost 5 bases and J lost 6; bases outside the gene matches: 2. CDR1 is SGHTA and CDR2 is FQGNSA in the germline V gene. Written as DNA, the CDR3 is TGTGCCAGCAGCCGGGACAGGGGGCTTAATTCACCCCTCCACTTT. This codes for CASSRDRGLNSPLHF. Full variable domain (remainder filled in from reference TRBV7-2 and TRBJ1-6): GAGVSQSPSNKVTEKGKDVELRCDPISGHTALYWYRQSLGQGLEFLIYFQGNSAPDKSGLPSDRFSAERTGGSVSTLTIQRTQQEDSAVYLCASSRDRGLNSPLHFGNGTRLTVT.

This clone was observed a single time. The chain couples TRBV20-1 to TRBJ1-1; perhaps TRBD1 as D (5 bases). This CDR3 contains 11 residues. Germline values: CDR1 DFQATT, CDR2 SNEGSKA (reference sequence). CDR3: CSSRGGAEAFF. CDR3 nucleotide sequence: TGCAGCTCCCGGGGCGGGGCTGAAGCTTTCTTT.

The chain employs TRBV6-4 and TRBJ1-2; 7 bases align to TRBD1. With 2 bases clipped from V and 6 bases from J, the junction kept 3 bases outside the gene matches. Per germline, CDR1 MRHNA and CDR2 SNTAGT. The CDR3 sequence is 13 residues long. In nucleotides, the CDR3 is TGTGCCAGCAGTGACGATGGACAGGATGGCTACACCTTC. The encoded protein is CASSDDGQDGYTF.

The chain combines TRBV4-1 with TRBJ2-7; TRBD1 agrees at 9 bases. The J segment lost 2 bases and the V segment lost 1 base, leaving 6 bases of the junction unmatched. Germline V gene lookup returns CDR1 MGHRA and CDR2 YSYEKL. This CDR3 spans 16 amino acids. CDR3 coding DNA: TGCGCCAGCAGCCAAGGGCTTGACAGGGGGACCTACGAGCAGTACTTC. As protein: CASSQGLDRGTYEQYF.

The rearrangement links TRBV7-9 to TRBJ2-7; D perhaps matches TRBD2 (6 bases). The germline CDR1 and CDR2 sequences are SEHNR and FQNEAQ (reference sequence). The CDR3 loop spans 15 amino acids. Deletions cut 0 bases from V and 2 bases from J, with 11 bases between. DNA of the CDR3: TGTGCCAGCAGCTTAGCACGCGGGACGCCCTACGAGCAGTACTTC. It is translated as CASSLARGTPYEQYF.

CDR3: CASSIGWQGSEAFF. The CDR3 bases are TGTGCCAGTAGTATAGGTTGGCAGGGATCTGAAGCTTTCTTT. The V gene is TRBV19, the J gene TRBJ1-1; possibly TRBD1 for D (5 bases). Looked up from germline, CDR1 is LNHDA and CDR2 is SQIVND (reference sequence). This CDR3 is built from 14 residues. Trimming pared 1 base from V and 6 bases from J, leaving 12 bases between. Based on the CDR3 plus reference TRBV19 and TRBJ1-1, the full variable domain is DGGITQSPKYLFRKEGQNVTLSCEQNLNHDAMYWYRQDPGQGLRLIYYSQIVNDFQKGDIAEGYSVSREKKESFPLTVTSAQKNPTAFYLCASSIGWQGSEAFFGQGTRLTVV.

CDR3 protein: CASSRGEYEQYF. The CDR3 DNA sequence: TGTGCCAGCAGCCGGGGGGAGTACGAGCAGTACTTC. The chain employs TRBV3-1 (or the pseudogene TRBV3-2) and TRBJ2-7; D is perhaps TRBD2 (6 bases). The CDR3 is made up of 12 amino acids. V was cut by 4 bases and J by 4 bases, with 8 bases left in between. CDR1 LGHDT and CDR2 YNNKEL come from the germline V gene (reference sequence).

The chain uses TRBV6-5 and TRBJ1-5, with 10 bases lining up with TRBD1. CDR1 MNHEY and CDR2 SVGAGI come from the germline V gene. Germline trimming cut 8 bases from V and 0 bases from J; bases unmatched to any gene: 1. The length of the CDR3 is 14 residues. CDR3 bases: TGTGCCAGCCGACAGGGGGCTAGCAATCAGCCCCAGCATTTT. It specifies CASRQGASNQPQHF.

CDR3 region: CASHTGGETNEKLFF. CDR3 bases: TGTGCCAGCCACACAGGGGGGGAAACTAATGAAAAACTGTTTTTT. This rearrangement joins TRBV28 to TRBJ1-4; 8 bases align to TRBD1. CDR3 size: 15 residues. Germline CDR1 and CDR2: MDHEN and SYDVKM. V dropped 8 bases and J dropped 1; count of bases not matched to a gene: 6.

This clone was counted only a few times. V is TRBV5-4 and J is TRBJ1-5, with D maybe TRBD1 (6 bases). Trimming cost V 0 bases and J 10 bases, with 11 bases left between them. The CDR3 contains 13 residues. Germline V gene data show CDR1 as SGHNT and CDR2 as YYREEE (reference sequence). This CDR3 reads CASSLGQGTPQHF. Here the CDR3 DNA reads TGTGCCAGCAGCTTGGGGCAGGGGACCCCCCAGCATTTT.

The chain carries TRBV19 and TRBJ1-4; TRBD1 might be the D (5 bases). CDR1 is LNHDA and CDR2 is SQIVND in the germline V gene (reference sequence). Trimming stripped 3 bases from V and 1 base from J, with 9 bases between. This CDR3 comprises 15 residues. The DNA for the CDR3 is TGTGCCAGTAGTATGACGGGGGGAACTAATGAAAAACTGTTTTTT. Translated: CASSMTGGTNEKLFF.

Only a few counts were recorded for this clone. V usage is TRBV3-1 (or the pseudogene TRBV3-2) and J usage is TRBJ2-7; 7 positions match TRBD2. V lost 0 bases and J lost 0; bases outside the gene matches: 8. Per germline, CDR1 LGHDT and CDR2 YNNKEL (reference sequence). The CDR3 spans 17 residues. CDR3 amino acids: CASSQDRTGRASYEQYF. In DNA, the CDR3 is TGTGCCAGCAGCCAAGATCGAACGGGGAGGGCCTCCTACGAGCAGTACTTC.

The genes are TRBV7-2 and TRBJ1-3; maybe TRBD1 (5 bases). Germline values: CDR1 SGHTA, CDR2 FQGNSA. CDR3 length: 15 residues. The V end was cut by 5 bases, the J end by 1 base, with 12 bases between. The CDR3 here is CASSPGPFSGNTIYF. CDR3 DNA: TGTGCCAGCAGCCCAGGGCCATTTTCTGGAAACACCATATATTTT.

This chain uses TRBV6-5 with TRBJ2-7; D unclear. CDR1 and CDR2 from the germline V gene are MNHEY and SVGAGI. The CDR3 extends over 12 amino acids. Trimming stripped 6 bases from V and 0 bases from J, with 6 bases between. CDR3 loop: CASSESSYEQYF. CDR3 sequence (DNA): TGTGCCAGCAGCGAGAGCTCCTACGAGCAGTACTTC.

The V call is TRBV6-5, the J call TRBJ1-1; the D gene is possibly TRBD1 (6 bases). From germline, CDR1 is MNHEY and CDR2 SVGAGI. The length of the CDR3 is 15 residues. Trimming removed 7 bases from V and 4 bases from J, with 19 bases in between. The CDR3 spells CASTPGALEGTEAFF. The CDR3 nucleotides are TGTGCCAGCACCCCAGGGGCCCTTGAGGGCACTGAAGCTTTCTTT.

The CDR3, as DNA: TGTGCCACCAGTGATCCGCCGGGACAGGGGGGAACCGGGGAGCTGTTTTTT. It is translated as CATSDPPGQGGTGELFF. This sequence joins TRBV24-1 and TRBJ2-2, with 11 bases matching TRBD1. Germline CDR1 and CDR2: KGHDR and SFDVKD. After removal of 3 bases from V and 5 bases from J, the junction contained 7 bases not matched to a gene. This CDR3 has 17 amino acids.